A single sample gave rise to the 30 T cell receptor beta chains below, sequenced in a study of radiation and T cells in renal cell carcinoma. Measured with immunoSEQ multiplex PCR; TCRdb has only the in-frame clones, and not every one. The data show over 60,000 clones, less than 90% seen once. Time point defined: blood 4 weeks post-SBRT, at nephrectomy. The treatment: 15 Gy SBRT to primary tumor, nephrectomy 4 weeks later. Sequenced material: blood, taken from a patient whose treatment included radiotherapy and nephrectomy. These receptors were obtained from a woman aged 60-70 years with renal cell carcinoma.

This clone was seen once. V is TRBV7-8 and J is TRBJ2-7; D is ambiguous. V was trimmed by 1 base and J by 1 base, leaving 8 bases between them. CDR3 size: 14 residues. Germline loops: CDR1 SGHVS, CDR2 FQNEAQ. DNA for the CDR3: TGTGCCAGCAGCTTAGGGCCAGGTTCCTACGAGCAGTACTTC. Protein product: CASSLGPGSYEQYF. Drawing the rest from reference TRBV7-8 and TRBJ2-7, the complete variable domain is GAGVSQSPRYKVAKRGQDVALRCDPISGHVSLFWYQQALGQGPEFLTYFQNEAQLDKSGLPSDRFFAERPEGSVSTLKIQRTQQEDSAVYLCASSLGPGSYEQYFGPGTRLTVT.

This chain links TRBV6-5 with TRBJ1-5; the match to TRBD1 covers 8 bases. CDR3 length: 15 amino acids. CDR1 and CDR2 (germline): MNHEY, SVGAGI. V was pared by 0 bases and J by 2 bases, with 0 bases of the junction left unmatched. CDR3 nucleotide sequence: TGTGCCAGCAGTTACTCGGGACAGGGCAATCAGCCCCAGCATTTT. This sequence encodes CASSYSGQGNQPQHF.

This clone was seen repeatedly, ten times or more. V is TRBV19 and J is TRBJ1-1; D gene unclear. The V end was cut by 5 bases, the J end by 10 bases, with 11 bases between. CDR3 length equals 11 residues. Germline loops: CDR1 LNHDA, CDR2 SQIVND (reference sequence). The CDR3 DNA reads TGTGCCAGTAGTTTTTGGCGGGGAGCTTTCTTT. Protein product: CASSFWRGAFF.

The gene calls are TRBV2 and TRBJ2-5; D gene unclear. Germline-derived CDR1 and CDR2 are SNHLY and FYNNEI. The V gene lost 3 bases and the J gene lost 5 bases, with 7 bases spanning the gap. The CDR3 totals 12 residues. CDR3 bases: TGTGCCAGCAGTGAGAGGCGGGAGACCCAGTACTTC. Its translation is CASSERRETQYF.

The V gene is TRBV6-5, the J gene TRBJ2-1; no clear D. Trimming removed 5 bases from V and 9 bases from J, with 11 bases in between. The CDR3 loop spans 12 amino acids. Germline CDR1 reads MNHEY; CDR2 reads SVGAGI. The CDR3 DNA reads TGTGCCAGCAGTGACCCGGTTGGTGAGCAGTTCTTC. This encodes CASSDPVGEQFF.

This clone was recorded only once. The chain is built from TRBV7-3 and TRBJ2-5, with TRBD1 matching over 7 bases. CDR1 SGHTA and CDR2 FQGTGA come from the germline V gene. Trimming at V came to 5 bases and at J to 0 bases, leaving 6 bases not matched to a gene. The CDR3 runs 15 residues. The chain's CDR3 is CASSRTGAYQETQYF. Written as DNA, the CDR3 is TGTGCCAGCAGCCGGACAGGAGCGTACCAAGAGACCCAGTACTTC.

The chain links TRBV6-1 to TRBJ2-2, with 7 bases matching TRBD1. J was trimmed by 7 bases and V by 6 bases; bases with no gene match: 11. Germline V gene data show CDR1 as MNHNS and CDR2 as SASEGT. The CDR3 is 15 amino acids. The CDR3 loop is CASSGLKGAGGELFF. DNA for the CDR3: TGTGCCAGCAGCGGACTGAAGGGGGCGGGCGGGGAGCTGTTTTTT.

On this clone itself: Other DNA sequences from this sample encode an identical CDR3 as well. The genes are TRBV4-1 and TRBJ1-1; 8 bases match TRBD1. CDR3 length: 13 amino acids. The trim removed 3 bases at V and 8 bases at J, leaving 5 bases unmatched. Germline V gene data show CDR1 as MGHRA and CDR2 as YSYEKL. CDR3 bases: TGCGCCAGCAGCCATCCAGGGGGCGCAGAAGCTTTCTTT. This encodes CASSHPGGAEAFF.

This chain uses TRBV27 with TRBJ2-7; 15 bases are a match to TRBD2. The CDR3 spans 16 residues. The ends lost 6 bases at V and 1 base at J; junction bases unmatched: 4. The germline gives CDR1 MNHEY, CDR2 SMNVEV (reference sequence). The CDR3 is CASRQGTSGRSYEQYF. In DNA, the CDR3 is TGTGCCAGCAGACAAGGGACTAGCGGGAGGTCCTACGAGCAGTACTTC.

V gene TRBV19 combines with J gene TRBJ1-1; maybe TRBD1 (6 bases). Germline loops: CDR1 LNHDA, CDR2 SQIVND (reference sequence). V was shortened by 9 bases and J by 4 bases, with 27 bases between the two germline ends. The CDR3 totals 17 residues. The chain's CDR3 is CASVTGGRGRGGTEAFF. The CDR3, as DNA: TGTGCCAGCGTCACCGGGGGAAGGGGGAGAGGGGGCACTGAAGCTTTCTTT. The full variable domain, its missing parts supplied by reference TRBV19 and TRBJ1-1, is DGGITQSPKYLFRKEGQNVTLSCEQNLNHDAMYWYRQDPGQGLRLIYYSQIVNDFQKGDIAEGYSVSREKKESFPLTVTSAQKNPTAFYLCASVTGGRGRGGTEAFFGQGTRLTVV.

This rearrangement joins TRBV28 to TRBJ1-2; 7 bases fit TRBD1. CDR1 MDHEN and CDR2 SYDVKM come from the germline V gene. CDR3 size: 16 residues. Germline trimming cut 9 bases from V and 3 bases from J; bases unmatched to any gene: 16. The CDR3 loop reads CASDGQDLTLDYGYTF. Here the CDR3 DNA reads TGTGCCAGTGATGGACAGGACCTTACCTTGGACTATGGCTACACCTTC.

The genes are TRBV4-2 and TRBJ1-3; 7 nucleotides align to TRBD1. V dropped 4 bases and J dropped 2; count of bases not matched to a gene: 5. The CDR3 runs 15 residues. Germline assignment: CDR1 LGHNA and CDR2 YNFKEQ. The CDR3 loop is CASSPPQGAGNTIYF. The CDR3 DNA reads as TGTGCCAGCAGCCCGCCGCAGGGGGCTGGAAACACCATATATTTT.

This clone has just a few counts. V is TRBV9 and J is TRBJ2-1, with D perhaps assigned TRBD1 or TRBD2 (6 bases each). This CDR3 has 15 residues. Germline CDR1 and CDR2: SGDLS and YYNGEE. V was cut by 4 bases and J by 6 bases, with 17 bases left in between. CDR3 amino acids: CASSLTEGGFNEQFF. The CDR3 DNA follows: TGTGCCAGCAGCCTTACGGAAGGGGGGTTCAATGAGCAGTTCTTC.

The V and J genes are TRBV28 and TRBJ1-1, with D possibly matching TRBD1 (6 bases). This CDR3 spans 15 amino acids. The ends were cut back, 7 bases at V and 0 bases at J, with 15 bases in the middle. From germline, CDR1 is MDHEN and CDR2 SYDVKM. CDR3 sequence reads: CASTLQGRMNTEAFF. CDR3 in DNA: TGTGCCAGCACCCTACAGGGCCGCATGAACACTGAAGCTTTCTTT.

The chain joins TRBV10-3 to TRBJ2-1; 10 bases line up with TRBD2. Trimming removed 2 bases from V and 8 bases from J; junction bases left unmatched: 9. Germline V gene data show CDR1 as ENHRY and CDR2 as SYGVKD. The CDR3 consists of 16 residues. The CDR3 DNA reads as TGTGCCATCAGTGAGAAACAACTAGCGGGGAGGGATGAGCAGTTCTTC. Its protein product is CAISEKQLAGRDEQFF.

The V and J genes are TRBV19 and TRBJ1-5, with D tentatively TRBD1 (5 bases). V lost 1 base, J lost 3 bases, and 10 bases lay in between. Germline loops: CDR1 LNHDA, CDR2 SQIVND (reference sequence). CDR3 length: 15 amino acids. The CDR3, as DNA: TGTGCCAGTAGTATAGGTTCAGGGTTCAATCAGCCCCAGCATTTT. Its translation: CASSIGSGFNQPQHF.

This chain joins TRBV5-4 and TRBJ2-3; perhaps TRBD2 as D (5 bases). The CDR3 extends over 15 amino acids. Germline V gives CDR1 SGHNT, CDR2 YYREEE (reference sequence). Trimming left V 4 bases short and J 4 bases short, with 16 bases between. In DNA, the CDR3 is TGTGCCAGCAGCCCAACTAGGGAGATAGCAGATACGCAGTATTTT. This gives the protein CASSPTREIADTQYF.

The chain is built from TRBV7-9 and TRBJ1-1; 11 positions match TRBD1. From germline, CDR1 is SEHNR and CDR2 FQNEAQ (reference sequence). J was trimmed by 4 bases and V by 2 bases; bases with no gene match: 3. The CDR3 consists of 15 residues. In DNA, the CDR3 is TGTGCCAGCAGCTTACCCGGGACAGGGGGCACTGAAGCTTTCTTT. Its protein is CASSLPGTGGTEAFF.

The chain joins TRBV2 to TRBJ1-1, with D uncertain. Germline V gene data show CDR1 as SNHLY and CDR2 as FYNNEI. Trimming stripped 5 bases from V and 1 base from J, with 8 bases between. This CDR3 spans 13 amino acids. CDR3 sequence: CASSPAGNTEAFF. DNA of the CDR3: TGTGCCAGCAGTCCGGCGGGGAACACTGAAGCTTTCTTT.

The rearrangement links TRBV7-6 to TRBJ2-1; maybe TRBD2 (6 bases). Germline assignment: CDR1 SGHVS and CDR2 FNYEAQ. V was cut by 1 base and J by 4 bases, with 14 bases left in between. The CDR3 loop spans 16 amino acids. The CDR3 DNA is TGTGCCAGCAGCTTAGGGGACTCCGGATCTTACAATGAGCAGTTCTTC. Its protein is CASSLGDSGSYNEQFF.

V is TRBV7-9 and J is TRBJ2-5, with a weak D call TRBD1 (8 bases). Per the germline V gene, CDR1 is SEHNR and CDR2 is FQNEAQ (reference sequence). The germline V and J ends were trimmed by 4 bases and 6 bases, with 18 bases remaining between them. The CDR3 runs 15 residues. This CDR3 is CASSSSGQGGKTQYF. The CDR3 bases are TGTGCCAGCAGCTCTAGTGGACAGGGAGGGAAGACCCAGTACTTC.

This chain's CDR3 is CASSLEGTGVVKNIQYF. CDR3 bases: TGTGCCAGCAGCTTGGAAGGGACAGGGGTCGTCAAAAACATTCAGTACTTC. V is TRBV5-5 and J is TRBJ2-4, with TRBD1 identical over 10 bases. Germline CDR1 is SGHKS and CDR2 is YYEKEE (reference sequence). Losses at the gene ends were 0 bases for V and 3 bases for J; bases not matched to a gene: 6. This CDR3 comprises 17 residues.

V usage is TRBV7-6 and J usage is TRBJ1-2; TRBD1 aligns across 8 bases. Trimming removed 4 bases from V and 0 bases from J; junction bases left unmatched: 10. This CDR3 contains 17 residues. Germline CDR1 and CDR2: SGHVS and FNYEAQ. DNA for the CDR3: TGTGCCAGCAGCTGGGGACAGGTACACAAAGCTAACTATGGCTACACCTTC. Translated, it gives CASSWGQVHKANYGYTF.

This clone was counted between two and nine times. The chain is built from TRBV9 and TRBJ2-5, with a weak D call TRBD1 (7 bases). Trimming took off 4 bases at V and 4 bases at J, with 17 bases between the two ends. Per the germline V gene, CDR1 is SGDLS and CDR2 is YYNGEE. The CDR3 length is 15 residues. CDR3 DNA sequence: TGTGCCAGCAGCTCCGGAGGGGGCGCGGGAGAGACCCAGTACTTC. This sequence encodes CASSSGGGAGETQYF.

This chain joins TRBV27 and TRBJ1-2; 11 bases agree with TRBD1. The ends lost 5 bases at V and 4 bases at J; junction bases unmatched: 6. The CDR3 length is 15 residues. Germline lookup yields CDR1 MNHEY and CDR2 SMNVEV (reference sequence). The CDR3: CASSARTGGLYGYTF. The CDR3 nucleotides read TGTGCCAGCAGTGCGAGGACAGGGGGCCTCTATGGCTACACCTTC.

The rearrangement uses TRBV5-5 and TRBJ1-1, with 7 bases fitting TRBD1. CDR1 SGHKS and CDR2 YYEKEE come from the germline V gene (reference sequence). Trimming removed 4 bases from V and 3 bases from J; junction bases left unmatched: 9. The CDR3 contains 15 residues. CDR3 sequence reads: CASSVQGWGDTEAFF. The CDR3 coding sequence is TGTGCCAGCAGCGTACAGGGGTGGGGGGACACTGAAGCTTTCTTT.

This chain links TRBV25-1 with TRBJ1-3; D remains unclear. The CDR3 runs 16 residues. Germline V gives CDR1 MGHDK, CDR2 SYGVNS. V dropped 0 bases and J dropped 0 bases, with 9 bases sitting between them. The chain's CDR3 is CASSEYRRDSGNTIYF. The CDR3 DNA reads TGTGCCAGCAGTGAATATCGACGGGACTCTGGAAACACCATATATTTT.

The V call is TRBV6-5, the J call TRBJ1-2; TRBD1 matches 11 bases. V trimming: 5 bases; J trimming: 7 bases; junction bases outside the gene matches: 9. The CDR3 loop spans 15 amino acids. From germline, CDR1 is MNHEY and CDR2 SVGAGI. The CDR3 reads CASSTWTGGSVGYTF. CDR3 coding DNA: TGTGCCAGCAGTACCTGGACAGGGGGCTCTGTTGGCTACACCTTC.

This chain connects TRBV5-6 to TRBJ2-7; D call uncertain. The V gene's germline CDR1 is SGHDT and CDR2 YYEEEE. The CDR3 is 14 residues long. V lost 1 base and J 2 bases, leaving 10 bases between the germline ends. CDR3 sequence: CASSLISPTYEQYF. CDR3 coding DNA: TGTGCCAGCAGCTTGATCTCACCTACCTACGAGCAGTACTTC.

The rearrangement uses TRBV10-3 and TRBJ2-1; TRBD2 is a possible D gene (6 bases). Trimming removed 2 bases from V and 0 bases from J, with 17 bases in between. This CDR3 has 18 amino acids. Germline CDR1 is ENHRY and CDR2 is SYGVKD. This CDR3 is CAISEGIERALSYNEQFF. For the CDR3, the DNA is TGTGCCATCAGTGAGGGCATCGAGCGGGCGCTCTCCTACAATGAGCAGTTCTTC.